The next 9 T cell receptor beta chains were all read from a single sample in a study of T cell repertoires in cytomegalovirus infection. The antigens for these receptors are not known. TCRdb redid the calling of the reads with MiXCR, one entry per CDR3 protein. The sample has roughly 350,000 distinct CDR3 sequences; about 34% are singletons. Sequenced material: cultured PBMCs, taken from culture after CMV antigen stimulation. Receptors were obtained from a human donor in good health (CMV status not recorded). Some clones in this sample may be carry-over from other donors' samples.

The J gene is TRBJ1-6, the V gene TRBV25-1; D ambiguous. This CDR3 has 14 residues. Trimming took off 1 base at V and 10 bases at J, with 11 bases between the two ends. Germline assignment: CDR1 MGHDK and CDR2 SYGVNS. The DNA of the CDR3 is TGTGCCAGCAGTGAATCGGGGTTTCGATCACCCCTCCACTTT. Its translation: CASSESGFRSPLHF. The full variable domain, completed using reference TRBV25-1 and TRBJ1-6, is EADIYQTPRYLVIGTGKKITLECSQTMGHDKMYWYQQDPGMELHLIHYSYGVNSTEKGDLSSESTVSRIRTEHFPLTLESARPSHTSQYLCASSESGFRSPLHFGNGTRLTVT.

The rearrangement uses TRBV5-4 and TRBJ2-1; perhaps TRBD2 as D (5 bases). Trimming removed 7 bases at V and 7 bases at J, with 30 bases between. Germline V CDR1 and CDR2: SGHNT, YYREEE (reference sequence). This CDR3 is 18 amino acids long. For the CDR3, the DNA is TGTGCCAGCCGATCTTTTTCCTCCTATGGCTCGAGGGAGAATGAGCAGTTCTTC. This sequence encodes CASRSFSSYGSRENEQFF.

The rearrangement joins TRBV20-1 to TRBJ2-7, with D perhaps matching TRBD2 (6 bases). This CDR3 spans 13 amino acids. V was pared by 6 bases and J by 3 bases, with 15 bases between. The germline CDR1 and CDR2 sequences are DFQATT and SNEGSKA (reference sequence). CDR3 sequence (DNA): TGCAGTGCAGCTGGCGGGGTACGCTACGAGCAGTACTTC. It translates to CSAAGGVRYEQYF.

This clonotype was observed a handful of times. This chain joins TRBV3-1 and TRBJ2-5; D call uncertain. CDR3 length: 13 amino acids. V lost 0 bases and J lost 3, with 5 bases in between. Germline lookup yields CDR1 LGHDT and CDR2 YNNKEL (reference sequence). The CDR3 coding sequence is TGTGCCAGCAGCCAAGAGAGAGAAGAGACCCAGTACTTC. It is translated as CASSQEREETQYF.

With respect to this clonotype: A read error may account for a junction end that differs from germline. The V call is TRBV12-3 or TRBV12-4, the J call TRBJ2-1; 7 positions agree with TRBD2. This CDR3 spans 13 amino acids. The CDR3, as DNA: TGTGCCAGCAGCCACGGGACTATAAAAGAGCAGGGCTTC. As protein: CASSHGTIKEQGF.

In this sample, this clonotype turned up a few times. The chain has TRBV6-1 and TRBJ2-1; perhaps TRBD1 as D (5 bases). V was clipped by 1 base and J by 9 bases, with 10 bases between them. CDR1 and CDR2 from the germline V gene are MNHNS and SASEGT. The CDR3 has 13 amino acids. In DNA, the CDR3 is TGTGCCAGCAGTGAAGGGGGCTGGGGTGAGCAGTTCTTC. Its translation: CASSEGGWGEQFF.

This chain connects TRBV6-8 to TRBJ1-1, with D uncertain. V was clipped by 4 bases and J by 4 bases, with 16 bases between them. Germline-derived CDR1 and CDR2 are MNHGY and SAAAGT. The CDR3 covers 15 residues. The CDR3 loop reads CASSSQMFLSTEAFF. CDR3 nucleotide sequence: TGTGCCAGCAGTTCCCAAATGTTTCTGAGCACTGAAGCTTTCTTT.

This clonotype was counted only a few times. The chain combines TRBV7-9 with TRBJ2-1, with 11 bases aligning to TRBD2. The CDR3 is made up of 15 amino acids. CDR1 and CDR2 from the germline V gene are SEHNR and FQNEAQ (reference sequence). V shed 1 base and J 9 bases; nucleotides not matched to a gene: 5. The CDR3 reads CASSLGSGRVLEQFF. DNA for the CDR3: TGTGCCAGCAGCTTAGGTAGCGGGAGGGTCCTTGAGCAGTTCTTC.

This clonotype was observed at least ten times. This rearrangement joins TRBV12-3 or TRBV12-4 to TRBJ2-3; TRBD2 might be the D (6 bases). V shed 1 base and J shed 1 base, with 6 bases lying between them. This CDR3 is 14 amino acids long. In DNA, the CDR3 is TGTGCCAGCAGTTTAGGCGGGGGCACAGATACGCAGTATTTT. Protein sequence: CASSLGGGTDTQYF.